These 21 T cell receptor beta chains originate from one sample sequenced in a study of OX40 agonist ivuxolimab in advanced cancers. The method was immunoSEQ multiplex PCR; TCRdb's version includes in-frame clones alone and lacks a portion of them. The sample contains tens of thousands of clones, 90% to 95% of which appear only once. Sequences were derived from CD4+ or CD8+ T cells sorted from blood, sampled in a trial of the OX40 agonist ivuxolimab. The receptor set was obtained from an adult with an advanced solid tumor such as melanoma, head and neck, liver or kidney cancer.

This clone came up a few times. This sequence joins TRBV28 and TRBJ1-1; D might be TRBD1 (6 bases). Germline loops: CDR1 MDHEN, CDR2 SYDVKM. This CDR3 spans 13 amino acids. The V end was cut by 6 bases, the J end by 1 base, with 9 bases between. CDR3 DNA sequence: TGTGCCAGCAGGATGGGACAGAACACTGAAGCTTTCTTT. This sequence encodes CASRMGQNTEAFF.

The chain combines TRBV19 with TRBJ2-2, with D perhaps matching TRBD2 (5 bases). From germline, CDR1 is LNHDA and CDR2 SQIVND (reference sequence). This CDR3 comprises 13 residues. The ends were cut back, 3 bases at V and 5 bases at J, with 7 bases in the middle. As DNA, the CDR3 is TGTGCCAGTAGTATCGGAGGAACCGGGGAGCTGTTTTTT. The encoded protein is CASSIGGTGELFF.

The gene calls are TRBV7-2 and TRBJ1-2; 9 bases align to TRBD1. Germline V gene sequence: CDR1 SGHTA, CDR2 FQGNSA. Trimming took 2 bases from V and 12 from J; bases not matched to a gene: 10. The CDR3 covers 14 residues. The CDR3 DNA sequence: TGTGCCAGCAGCTTAATCTCGGGACAGGGAAGGAACACCTTC. Translation gives CASSLISGQGRNTF.

The chain carries TRBV7-2 and TRBJ1-5, with 7 bases lining up with TRBD1. The CDR3 spans 15 residues. V shed 1 base and J 2 bases; nucleotides not matched to a gene: 2. CDR1 SGHTA and CDR2 FQGNSA come from the germline V gene. This CDR3 reads CASSLGGTGNQPQHF. The DNA for the CDR3 is TGTGCCAGCAGCTTAGGGGGGACAGGCAATCAGCCCCAGCATTTT.

This chain uses TRBV7-3 with TRBJ1-2; 10 nucleotides align to TRBD1. This CDR3 is built from 14 residues. Germline V CDR1 and CDR2: SGHTA, FQGTGA. The junction had 7 bases not matched to a gene; V was cut back by 5 bases and J by 7 bases. In nucleotides, the CDR3 is TGTGCCAGCAGCCCCGGACAGGGGGTCCCTGGCTACACCTTC. Translating gives CASSPGQGVPGYTF.

The chain is built from TRBV5-6 and TRBJ2-7, with 8 positions matching TRBD2. Looked up from germline, CDR1 is SGHDT and CDR2 is YYEEEE. The junction had 6 bases not matched to a gene; V was cut back by 4 bases and J by 3 bases. The CDR3 contains 14 residues. DNA for the CDR3: TGTGCCAGCAGCAGGAGCGGGAGTGGCTACGAGCAGTACTTC. It yields the protein CASSRSGSGYEQYF.

This chain connects TRBV5-3 to TRBJ2-1; D unclear. TRBV5-3 is given ORF status, its function remaining uncertain. V dropped 0 bases and J dropped 0 bases, with 4 bases sitting between them. The CDR3 sequence is 14 residues long. CDR3 amino acids: CARSLGCSYNEQFF. The CDR3 region has the DNA TGTGCCAGAAGCTTGGGGTGCTCCTACAATGAGCAGTTCTTC.

The V and J genes are TRBV7-9 and TRBJ2-2; 8 bases agree with TRBD1. This CDR3 is 16 amino acids long. Germline values: CDR1 SEHNR, CDR2 FQNEAQ (reference sequence). V was pared by 2 bases and J by 5 bases, with 7 bases of the junction left unmatched. In nucleotides, the CDR3 is TGTGCCAGCAGCTTACCCCAGGGGGCGAGAACCGGGGAGCTGTTTTTT. It yields the protein CASSLPQGARTGELFF.

V gene TRBV4-1 combines with J gene TRBJ1-1; D is unclear. CDR3 size: 13 residues. Trimming shortened V by 1 base and J by 4 bases, and 7 bases separated the two germline ends. Germline CDR1 and CDR2: MGHRA and YSYEKL. CDR3 bases: TGCGCCAGCAGCCAAGTTATTAGCACTGAAGCTTTCTTT. Protein product: CASSQVISTEAFF.

The chain joins TRBV7-9 to TRBJ2-3; 9 nucleotides line up with TRBD2. This CDR3 has 15 amino acids. V was clipped by 2 bases and J by 1 base; unmatched bases: 1. Germline V gene sequence: CDR1 SEHNR, CDR2 FQNEAQ (reference sequence). The CDR3 DNA is TGTGCCAGCAGCTTACTAGCGGGACGCACAGATACGCAGTATTTT. Its translation: CASSLLAGRTDTQYF.

This chain joins TRBV27 and TRBJ2-1; TRBD2 agrees at 7 bases. Germline lookup yields CDR1 MNHEY and CDR2 SMNVEV (reference sequence). The CDR3 has 15 residues. V dropped 5 bases and J dropped 3; count of bases not matched to a gene: 7. The CDR3 protein is CASSPAGAGYNEQFF. DNA of the CDR3: TGTGCCAGCAGTCCGGCGGGAGCCGGCTACAATGAGCAGTTCTTC.

The rearrangement links TRBV19 to TRBJ1-4, with TRBD1 matching 8 bases. This CDR3 is built from 14 residues. The germline V gene has CDR1 LNHDA and CDR2 SQIVND (reference sequence). Trimming at V came to 7 bases and at J to 7 bases, leaving 8 bases not matched to a gene. As DNA, the CDR3 is TGTGCCAGTACACCCGACAGGGGCTTTGAAAAACTGTTTTTT. Translated, it gives CASTPDRGFEKLFF.

This chain connects TRBV4-2 to TRBJ2-7; 11 bases align to TRBD2. V lost 2 bases, J lost 2 bases, and 5 bases stayed unmatched. The CDR3 sequence is 16 residues long. Looked up from germline, CDR1 is LGHNA and CDR2 is YNFKEQ. The CDR3 loop reads CASSQTGLAGTYEQYF. The CDR3 nucleotides are TGTGCCAGCAGCCAAACTGGACTAGCGGGCACCTACGAGCAGTACTTC.

The chain carries TRBV27 and TRBJ2-7, with D perhaps matching TRBD2 (6 bases). V lost 5 bases to trimming and J lost 2 bases, with 10 bases between them. Germline V CDR1 and CDR2: MNHEY, SMNVEV (reference sequence). The CDR3 has 13 residues. The CDR3 DNA reads as TGTGCCAGCAGTCAGACTAGTGCCTACGAGCAGTACTTC. It encodes CASSQTSAYEQYF.

This chain uses TRBV19 with TRBJ2-1, with D possibly TRBD2 on 6 matching bases. V lost 0 bases and J 1 base, leaving 10 bases between the germline ends. The CDR3 length is 16 residues. In germline, CDR1 is LNHDA, CDR2 SQIVND (reference sequence). The CDR3 DNA reads TGTGCCAGTAGTATAGATTCGGGACTGTCCTACAATGAGCAGTTCTTC. This translates into CASSIDSGLSYNEQFF.

V and J are TRBV27 and TRBJ2-7; the D call may be TRBD1 or TRBD2 (5 bases each). The ends were cut back, 2 bases at V and 3 bases at J, with 17 bases in the middle. CDR1 and CDR2 from the germline V gene are MNHEY and SMNVEV (reference sequence). CDR3 size: 16 residues. The DNA of the CDR3 is TGTGCCAGCAGTTTAGGGGCAGCGGTAGGGGACTACGAGCAGTACTTC. It specifies CASSLGAAVGDYEQYF.

The chain recombines TRBV18 with TRBJ2-5; 7 nucleotides line up with TRBD1. The CDR3 consists of 15 residues. CDR1 is KGHSH, CDR2 LQKENI, per germline. V trimming: 6 bases; J trimming: 2 bases; junction bases outside the gene matches: 9. The CDR3 protein is CASSQGTELQETQYF. The DNA of the CDR3 is TGTGCCAGCTCGCAGGGGACAGAACTACAAGAGACCCAGTACTTC. Together with reference TRBV18 and TRBJ2-5, the CDR3 gives the full variable domain: NAGVMQNPRHLVRRRGQEARLRCSPMKGHSHVYWYRQLPEEGLKFMVYLQKENIIDESGMPKERFSAEFPKEGPSILRIQQVVRGDSAAYFCASSQGTELQETQYFGPGTRLLVL.

The chain joins TRBV6-1 to TRBJ1-2; D perhaps matches TRBD1 (5 bases). The CDR3 sequence is 14 residues long. Trimming removed 1 base at V and 6 bases at J, with 12 bases between. The germline V gene has CDR1 MNHNS and CDR2 SASEGT. For the CDR3, the DNA is TGTGCCAGCAGTGAAGAGGTGGGGCGCGATGGCTACACCTTC. The encoded protein is CASSEEVGRDGYTF.

The V gene is TRBV11-2, the J gene TRBJ2-2, with D unclear. This CDR3 is built from 16 residues. With 8 bases removed from V and 2 bases from J, the gap between germline ends came to 18 bases. Germline-derived CDR1 and CDR2 are SGHAT and FQNNGV. CDR3 amino acids: CASAKANSYNTGELFF. CDR3 coding DNA: TGTGCCAGCGCGAAAGCTAACAGCTATAACACCGGGGAGCTGTTTTTT.

V and J are TRBV10-2 and TRBJ2-7; 7 positions agree with TRBD2. J was trimmed by 3 bases and V by 6 bases; bases with no gene match: 5. CDR1 is WSHSY and CDR2 is SAAADI in the germline V gene. The CDR3 has 13 residues. The CDR3 is CASRLADNYEQYF. The CDR3 DNA reads as TGCGCCAGCAGGCTAGCGGACAACTACGAGCAGTACTTC.

The J gene is TRBJ1-1, the V gene TRBV6-5; unclear D gene. The CDR3 totals 13 residues. Trimming removed 6 bases from V and 1 base from J, with 9 bases in between. Germline-derived CDR1 and CDR2 are MNHEY and SVGAGI. CDR3 DNA: TGTGCCAGCAGCTCCGGGCAGAACACTGAAGCTTTCTTT. This sequence encodes CASSSGQNTEAFF.